This T cell receptor (beta chain) was profiled in a study of shared clonotypes between healthy human individuals. It was across several immunoSEQ plates that each subset's genomic DNA was evenly split. The input for sorted-subset replicate PCRs was around 210 ng DNA, tens of thousands of T cell genomes. The protocol was immunoSEQ multiplex PCR, while the TCRdb copy is restricted to in-frame clones and leaves out a portion. Here the sample spans some 2.4 million clones, roughly 93% being singletons. The junction had 6 bases not matched to a gene; V was cut back by 6 bases and J by 1 base. The CDR3 spans 15 residues. Per the germline V gene, CDR1 is LNHDA and CDR2 is SQIVND (reference sequence). Study-wide results and caveats: Represented diversity (both genetic and exposure-history) was limited by the small number of donors.

In regard to this clone: Its antigen is not known.

The split of CD4+ cells yielded CD45RA+ naive and CD45RA-negative memory subsets. What was sequenced was naive CD4+ T cells from PBMCs. Subset noted: CD45RA+ positively selected. The receptor was derived from a man aged 18 to 30 in good health. Some clones in this sample may be carry-over from other donors' samples. The chain links TRBV19 to TRBJ2-1, with 7 bases lining up with TRBD1. The CDR3 sequence is CASRRGGASYNEQFF. In DNA form, the CDR3 reads TGTGCCAGTAGGCGAGGGGGCGCGTCCTACAATGAGCAGTTCTTC.